The 30 T cell receptor beta chains listed next were all sequenced from one sample in a study of identical twins. TCRdb called the 5' RACE reads again in MiXCR, with one record for every CDR3 protein. The data contain around 680,000 distinct CDR3 sequences, over 8.5% of them singletons. These data also formed part of another study, on yellow fever vaccine responses in identical twins.

Input material: PBMCs. These receptors came from a woman aged 18-29 years in good health.

The chain joins TRBV5-1 to TRBJ2-4; a possible D gene is TRBD2 (6 bases). The length of the CDR3 is 16 residues. V was cut by 3 bases and J by 3 bases, with 16 bases left in between. In germline, CDR1 is SGHRS, CDR2 YFSETQ. The CDR3 sequence: CASSSTPGRDKNIQYF. The CDR3, as DNA: TGCGCCAGCAGCTCCACCCCGGGGCGGGACAAAAACATTCAGTACTTC. Combining the CDR3 with reference TRBV5-1 and TRBJ2-4 gives the whole variable domain KAGVTQTPRYLIKTRGQQVTLSCSPISGHRSVSWYQQTPGQGLQFLFEYFSETQRNKGNFPGRFSGRQFSNSRSEMNVSTLELGDSALYLCASSSTPGRDKNIQYFGAGTRLSVL.

This clonotype turned up a few times. The chain links TRBV12-3 or TRBV12-4 to TRBJ2-5, with D perhaps assigned TRBD1 or TRBD2 (6 bases each). Between the trimmed V and J ends, which lost 9 bases and 1 base, there was a span of 21 bases. The CDR3 has 16 amino acids. The CDR3 is CASTASTRGGQETQYF. The DNA of the CDR3 is TGTGCCAGTACGGCTTCGACCAGGGGAGGCCAAGAGACCCAGTACTTC.

This clonotype has at least ten counts. The chain uses TRBV20-1 and TRBJ1-1, with 10 bases aligning to TRBD1. From germline, CDR1 is DFQATT and CDR2 SNEGSKA (reference sequence). V lost 3 bases, J lost 4 bases, and 5 bases stayed unmatched. The CDR3 loop spans 14 amino acids. CDR3 protein: CSASRQGAVTEAFF. Here the CDR3 DNA reads TGCAGTGCTAGCCGACAGGGGGCGGTCACTGAAGCTTTCTTT.

This chain joins TRBV4-3 and TRBJ2-7; TRBD2 matches 9 bases. The CDR3 is 16 residues long. Germline assignment: CDR1 LGHNA and CDR2 YSLEER. V dropped 0 bases and J dropped 6; count of bases not matched to a gene: 9. The CDR3 coding sequence is TGCGCCAGCAGCCAAGATCTGATAGCGGGAGCTCTCGAGCAGTACTTC. This translates into CASSQDLIAGALEQYF.

J is TRBJ2-7 and V is TRBV10-3; D not certain. The germline V and J ends were trimmed by 7 bases and 0 bases, with 10 bases remaining between them. CDR1 is ENHRY, CDR2 SYGVKD, per germline. The CDR3 contains 13 residues. The CDR3 DNA reads as TGTGCCATCAAGGACGCTAACTCCTACGAGCAGTACTTC. Protein product: CAIKDANSYEQYF.

This clonotype came up many times. The rearrangement links TRBV12-3 or TRBV12-4 to TRBJ2-3; the D gene is possibly TRBD1 (6 bases). Trimming took off 6 bases at V and 2 bases at J, with 9 bases between the two ends. CDR3 length: 13 amino acids. The CDR3 DNA reads as TGTGCCAGCAGGAGGACAGCCACAGATACGCAGTATTTT. This translates into CASRRTATDTQYF.

V gene TRBV6-2 or TRBV6-3 combines with J gene TRBJ2-5; no clear D gene. This CDR3 has 14 residues. V was shortened by 7 bases and J by 0 bases, with 12 bases between the two germline ends. CDR1 is MNHEY, CDR2 SVGEGT, per germline. CDR3 region: CASTLQRYQETQYF. The CDR3 DNA reads as TGTGCCAGCACCTTACAGCGCTACCAAGAGACCCAGTACTTC.

This clonotype appeared a few times. The chain has TRBV5-6 and TRBJ2-1, with 11 bases that match TRBD2. Trimming cost V 0 bases and J 4 bases; bases outside gene matches: 9. The germline gives CDR1 SGHDT, CDR2 YYEEEE. The CDR3 runs to 18 residues. CDR3 coding DNA: TGTGCCAGCAGCTTGGGGGGCCTAGCGGGAGGTCTATACAATGAGCAGTTCTTC. Amino acid sequence: CASSLGGLAGGLYNEQFF.

Ten or more counts support this clonotype. The chain couples TRBV9 to TRBJ2-2, with TRBD1 matching 8 bases. There are 15 residues in the CDR3. The trim removed 3 bases at V and 2 bases at J, leaving 3 bases unmatched. In germline, CDR1 is SGDLS, CDR2 YYNGEE. The CDR3 region has the DNA TGTGCCAGCAGCGGCAGGGGGCAAAACACCGGGGAGCTGTTTTTT. This translates into CASSGRGQNTGELFF.

Many counts were recorded for this clonotype. J is TRBJ2-5 and V is TRBV3-1; 7 bases agree with TRBD1. V lost 1 base and J lost 5; bases outside the gene matches: 4. The CDR3 consists of 14 residues. CDR1 is LGHDT, CDR2 YNNKEL, per germline (reference sequence). CDR3 in DNA: TGTGCCAGCAGCCAAGGAGGGGGCTCTGAGACCCAGTACTTC. Residues: CASSQGGGSETQYF.

This chain joins TRBV28 and TRBJ2-7, with 7 bases identical to TRBD2. V lost 11 bases to trimming and J lost 1 base; unmatched junction nucleotides: 8. The CDR3 extends over 13 amino acids. Germline assignment: CDR1 MDHEN and CDR2 SYDVKM. CDR3 region: CAGAQGGSYEQYF. The DNA for the CDR3 is TGTGCCGGAGCCCAGGGAGGGTCCTACGAGCAGTACTTC.

This clonotype has only a few counts. This sequence joins TRBV3-1 and TRBJ2-7; TRBD1 is a possible D gene (5 bases). CDR3 size: 14 residues. V was shortened by 4 bases and J by 4 bases, with 14 bases between the two germline ends. Germline V gene lookup returns CDR1 LGHDT and CDR2 YNNKEL (reference sequence). The chain's CDR3 is CASSPGHNGYEQYF. The CDR3 DNA follows: TGTGCCAGCAGCCCCGGACATAACGGGTACGAGCAGTACTTC.

The chain joins TRBV25-1 to TRBJ2-7, with 11 nucleotides matching TRBD1. Germline assignment: CDR1 MGHDK and CDR2 SYGVNS. CDR3 size: 21 residues. Losses at the gene ends were 4 bases for V and 0 bases for J; bases not matched to a gene: 20. The CDR3 DNA reads as TGTGCCAGCAGTGGTGTGGGGGTGGAGGACAGGGGGCGTATAGTCTCCTACGAGCAGTACTTC. Protein: CASSGVGVEDRGRIVSYEQYF.

The genes are TRBV2 and TRBJ1-5, with D hard to call. Germline V gene data show CDR1 as SNHLY and CDR2 as FYNNEI. The CDR3 has 14 residues. V dropped 7 bases and J dropped 3 bases, with 13 bases sitting between them. CDR3 region: CASNLDGTNQPQHF. The CDR3 DNA follows: TGTGCCAGCAACCTGGACGGAACCAATCAGCCCCAGCATTTT.

Only a few counts were recorded for this clonotype. This rearrangement joins TRBV3-1 to TRBJ2-1, with D unresolved. Trimming shortened V by 1 base and J by 3 bases, and 13 bases separated the two germline ends. This CDR3 comprises 16 residues. Per the germline V gene, CDR1 is LGHDT and CDR2 is YNNKEL (reference sequence). CDR3 in DNA: TGTGCCAGCAGCCAAGGATCCTCCCTCGGCTACAATGAGCAGTTCTTC. It codes for CASSQGSSLGYNEQFF.

CDR3 sequence: CASSAGLAGFWDEQFF. The CDR3 bases are TGTGCCAGCAGCGCGGGACTAGCGGGCTTTTGGGATGAGCAGTTCTTC. The J gene is TRBJ2-1, the V gene TRBV11-2, with 12 bases lining up with TRBD2. The CDR3 extends over 16 amino acids. From germline, CDR1 is SGHAT and CDR2 FQNNGV. With V trimmed by 5 bases and J by 8 bases, 10 bases remained unmatched.

The chain couples TRBV10-1 to TRBJ2-4; D ambiguous. Trimming stripped 6 bases from V and 0 bases from J, with 9 bases between. Germline lookup yields CDR1 WNHNN and CDR2 SYGVQD (reference sequence). This CDR3 is 14 amino acids long. CDR3 amino acids: CASSSLVAKNIQYF. CDR3 in DNA: TGCGCCAGCAGCTCTCTGGTAGCCAAAAACATTCAGTACTTC.

This clonotype appeared many times. J is TRBJ2-1 and V is TRBV2, with 8 bases fitting TRBD2. In germline, CDR1 is SNHLY, CDR2 FYNNEI. The CDR3 runs to 15 residues. V gave up 6 bases and J gave up 5 bases; unmatched junction bases: 9. The CDR3 DNA reads TGTGCCAGCAGGAGGAAAATAGCGGGGAACAATGAGCAGTTCTTC. Amino acid sequence: CASRRKIAGNNEQFF.

The chain joins TRBV25-1 to TRBJ1-1; D unresolved. Germline V lookup: CDR1 MGHDK, CDR2 SYGVNS. Trimming removed 3 bases at V and 1 base at J, with 12 bases between. The CDR3 length is 15 residues. In nucleotides, the CDR3 is TGTGCCAGCAGTGATGGGTCCTTAGGGAACACTGAAGCTTTCTTT. Translation: CASSDGSLGNTEAFF.

A few counts support this clonotype. The chain combines TRBV6-2 or TRBV6-3 with TRBJ2-1; 9 nucleotides line up with TRBD2. Looked up from germline, CDR1 is MNHEY and CDR2 is SVGEGT. The CDR3 extends over 16 amino acids. V shed 2 bases and J 4 bases; nucleotides not matched to a gene: 6. The CDR3 region has the DNA TGTGCCAGCAGTTACCGGGAAAGCGGGAGGTACAATGAGCAGTTCTTC. Translation gives CASSYRESGRYNEQFF.

A few counts support this clonotype. V gene TRBV7-2 combines with J gene TRBJ2-7; D is possibly TRBD2 (6 bases). Trimming stripped 1 base from V and 4 bases from J, with 11 bases between. The germline V gene has CDR1 SGHTA and CDR2 FQGNSA. There are 14 residues in the CDR3. The CDR3 nucleotides are TGTGCCAGCAGCTTAGTCGGGAGCCTATACGAGCAGTACTTC. Translation: CASSLVGSLYEQYF.

The chain recombines TRBV12-3 or TRBV12-4 with TRBJ1-6; D not resolved. This CDR3 comprises 14 residues. V was clipped by 3 bases and J by 6 bases, with 9 bases between them. The CDR3 nucleotides read TGTGCCAGCAGTTTTAGGGAGTCTAATTCACCCCTCCACTTT. This gives the protein CASSFRESNSPLHF.

This clonotype turned up a few times. The V gene is TRBV2, the J gene TRBJ2-7; a possible D gene is TRBD1 (5 bases). The CDR3 extends over 14 amino acids. Germline V gives CDR1 SNHLY, CDR2 FYNNEI. Deletions cut 8 bases from V and 6 bases from J, with 20 bases between. The CDR3 bases are TGTGCCAGCTTTCTGGCAGGGAAAGATCGCGAGCAGTACTTC. The encoded protein is CASFLAGKDREQYF.

This clonotype was observed a handful of times. This chain links TRBV2 with TRBJ2-3, with 7 bases fitting TRBD2. Looked up from germline, CDR1 is SNHLY and CDR2 is FYNNEI. This CDR3 has 16 residues. With 11 bases clipped from V and 5 bases from J, the junction kept 19 bases outside the gene matches. CDR3 protein: CASQRKASGAEDTQYF. The CDR3 DNA sequence: TGTGCCTCACAAAGGAAGGCCAGCGGGGCTGAAGATACGCAGTATTTT. Filled out from reference TRBV2 and TRBJ2-3, the complete variable domain reads EPEVTQTPSHQVTQMGQEVILRCVPISNHLYFYWYRQILGQKVEFLVSFYNNEISEKSEIFDDQFSVERPDGSNFTLKIRSTKLEDSAMYFCASQRKASGAEDTQYFGPGTRLTVL.

V and J are TRBV20-1 and TRBJ2-5; 7 nucleotides agree with TRBD1. J was trimmed by 2 bases and V by 2 bases; bases with no gene match: 8. The CDR3 has 15 amino acids. Germline V lookup: CDR1 DFQATT, CDR2 SNEGSKA (reference sequence). The CDR3 loop is CSARSGTDKQETQYF. The CDR3 region has the DNA TGCAGTGCTAGATCCGGGACAGATAAACAAGAGACCCAGTACTTC.

This clonotype has only a few counts. The chain is built from TRBV20-1 and TRBJ2-7; 9 nucleotides agree with TRBD2. This CDR3 region has 13 residues. Germline-derived CDR1 and CDR2 are DFQATT and SNEGSKA (reference sequence). The ends lost 6 bases at V and 2 bases at J; junction bases unmatched: 5. CDR3 region: CSATSGGPYEQYF. The DNA for the CDR3 is TGCAGTGCGACCAGCGGGGGGCCCTACGAGCAGTACTTC.

This clonotype came up many times. The genes are TRBV10-1 and TRBJ2-3; 7 bases are shared with TRBD1. The CDR3 covers 15 residues. From germline, CDR1 is WNHNN and CDR2 SYGVQD (reference sequence). V shed 2 bases, J shed 6 bases, and the junction held 8 bases outside the gene matches. CDR3 in DNA: TGCGCCAGCAGTGAGGAGGGACAGTTTCCCGATACGCAGTATTTT. Translated: CASSEEGQFPDTQYF.

This clonotype was seen a few times. V usage is TRBV9 and J usage is TRBJ2-1; 7 nucleotides match TRBD2. This CDR3 region has 13 residues. The germline gives CDR1 SGDLS, CDR2 YYNGEE. Trimming at V came to 3 bases and at J to 8 bases, leaving 5 bases not matched to a gene. CDR3 residues: CASSETSVHEQFF. The CDR3 DNA reads as TGTGCCAGCAGCGAAACTAGCGTCCATGAGCAGTTCTTC.

This clonotype has only one observation. The chain uses TRBV28 and TRBJ2-7; D unclear. Trimming took 5 bases from V and 0 from J, leaving 20 bases between them. The CDR3 consists of 17 residues. The germline V gene encodes CDR1 MDHEN and CDR2 SYDVKM. The CDR3 sequence is CASSRTEDRIGSYEQYF. Written as DNA, the CDR3 is TGTGCCAGCAGTCGTACCGAAGATCGGATAGGCTCCTACGAGCAGTACTTC. Supplemented by reference TRBV28 and TRBJ2-7, the full variable domain reads DVKVTQSSRYLVKRTGEKVFLECVQDMDHENMFWYRQDPGLGLRLIYFSYDVKMKEKGDIPEGYSVSREKKERFSLILESASTNQTSMYLCASSRTEDRIGSYEQYFGPGTRLTVT.

J is TRBJ2-7 and V is TRBV7-6; D is perhaps TRBD1 (6 bases). Germline V CDR1 and CDR2: SGHVS, FNYEAQ. V gave up 5 bases and J gave up 1 base, with 12 bases separating them. The CDR3 consists of 14 residues. The CDR3 DNA reads as TGTGCCAGCAGCATCACCAGGGGATCCTACGAGCAGTACTTC. Its protein product is CASSITRGSYEQYF.